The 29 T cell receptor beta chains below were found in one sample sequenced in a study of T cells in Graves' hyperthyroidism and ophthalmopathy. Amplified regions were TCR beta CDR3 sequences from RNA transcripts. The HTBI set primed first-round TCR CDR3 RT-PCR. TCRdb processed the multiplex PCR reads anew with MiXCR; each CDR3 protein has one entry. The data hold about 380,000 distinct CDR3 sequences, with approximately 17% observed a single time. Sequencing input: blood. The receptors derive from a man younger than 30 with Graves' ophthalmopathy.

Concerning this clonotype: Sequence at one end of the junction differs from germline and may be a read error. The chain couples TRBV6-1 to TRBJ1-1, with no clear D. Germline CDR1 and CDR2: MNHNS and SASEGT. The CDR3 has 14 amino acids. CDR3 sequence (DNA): TGTACCAGCACTCTAGACGTGATGAACACTGAAGCTTTCTTT. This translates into CTSTLDVMNTEAFF.

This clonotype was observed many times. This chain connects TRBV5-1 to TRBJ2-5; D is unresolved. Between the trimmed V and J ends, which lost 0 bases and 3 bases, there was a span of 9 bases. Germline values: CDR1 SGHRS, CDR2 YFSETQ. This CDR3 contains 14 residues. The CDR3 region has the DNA TGCGCCAGCAGCTTGGTGCCAGTGGAAGAGACCCAGTACTTC. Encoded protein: CASSLVPVEETQYF.

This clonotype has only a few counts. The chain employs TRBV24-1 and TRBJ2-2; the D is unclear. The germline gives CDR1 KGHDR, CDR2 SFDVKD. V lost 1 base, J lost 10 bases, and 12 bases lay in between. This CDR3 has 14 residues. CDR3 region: CATSDFPTNPELFF. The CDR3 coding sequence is TGTGCCACCAGTGATTTCCCCACTAACCCGGAGCTGTTTTTT.

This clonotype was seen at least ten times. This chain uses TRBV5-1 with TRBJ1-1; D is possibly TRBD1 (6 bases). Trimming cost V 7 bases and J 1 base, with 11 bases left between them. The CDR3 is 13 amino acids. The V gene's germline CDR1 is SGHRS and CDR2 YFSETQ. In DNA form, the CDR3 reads TGCGCCAGCCGGATGACAGGGAACACTGAAGCTTTCTTT. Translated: CASRMTGNTEAFF.

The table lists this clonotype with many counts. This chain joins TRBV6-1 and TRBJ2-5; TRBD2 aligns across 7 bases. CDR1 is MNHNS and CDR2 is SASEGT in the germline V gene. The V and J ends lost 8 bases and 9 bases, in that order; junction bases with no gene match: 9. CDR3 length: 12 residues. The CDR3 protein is CASGGSAGAQYF. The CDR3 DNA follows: TGTGCCAGCGGAGGATCCGCGGGGGCCCAGTACTTC.

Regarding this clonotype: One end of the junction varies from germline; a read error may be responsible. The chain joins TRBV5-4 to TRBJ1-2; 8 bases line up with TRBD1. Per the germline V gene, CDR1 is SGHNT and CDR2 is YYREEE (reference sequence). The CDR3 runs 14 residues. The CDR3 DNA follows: TGTGTCAGCAGCGTAGGGACAGGACCCTATGGCTACACCTTC. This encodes CVSSVGTGPYGYTF.

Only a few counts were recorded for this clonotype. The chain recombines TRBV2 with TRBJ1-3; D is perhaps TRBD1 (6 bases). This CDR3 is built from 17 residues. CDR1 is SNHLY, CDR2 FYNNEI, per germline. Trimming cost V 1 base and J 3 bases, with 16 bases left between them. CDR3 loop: CASSEERGGWFGNTIYF. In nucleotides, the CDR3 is TGTGCCAGCAGTGAAGAGAGGGGGGGGTGGTTTGGAAACACCATATATTTT.

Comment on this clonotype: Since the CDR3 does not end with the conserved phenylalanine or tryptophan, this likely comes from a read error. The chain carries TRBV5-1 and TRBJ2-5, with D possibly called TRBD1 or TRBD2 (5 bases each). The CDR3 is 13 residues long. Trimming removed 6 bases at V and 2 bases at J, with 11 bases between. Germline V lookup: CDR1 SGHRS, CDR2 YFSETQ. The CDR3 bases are TGCGCCAGCAAACCCGAGGGGCAAGAGACCCAGTACCTC. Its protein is CASKPEGQETQYL.

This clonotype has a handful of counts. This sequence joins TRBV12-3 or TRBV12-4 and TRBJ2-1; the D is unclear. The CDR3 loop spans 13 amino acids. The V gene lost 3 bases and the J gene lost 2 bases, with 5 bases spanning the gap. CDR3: CASSFRTYNEQFF. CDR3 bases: TGTGCCAGCAGTTTTCGGACCTACAATGAGCAGTTCTTC.

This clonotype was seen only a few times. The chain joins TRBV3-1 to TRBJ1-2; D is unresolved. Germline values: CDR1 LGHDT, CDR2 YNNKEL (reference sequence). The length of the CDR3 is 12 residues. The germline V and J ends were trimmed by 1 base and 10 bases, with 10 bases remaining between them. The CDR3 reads CASSQGENVYTF. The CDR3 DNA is TGTGCCAGCAGCCAAGGGGAGAATGTCTACACCTTC.

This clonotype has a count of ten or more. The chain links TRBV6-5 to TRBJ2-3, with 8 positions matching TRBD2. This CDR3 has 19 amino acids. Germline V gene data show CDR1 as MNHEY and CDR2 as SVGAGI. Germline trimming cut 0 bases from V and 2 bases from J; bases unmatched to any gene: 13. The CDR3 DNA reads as TGTGCCAGCAGTTACTCCTTCTCACTTAGCGGGGAAGACACAGATACGCAGTATTTT. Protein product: CASSYSFSLSGEDTDTQYF.

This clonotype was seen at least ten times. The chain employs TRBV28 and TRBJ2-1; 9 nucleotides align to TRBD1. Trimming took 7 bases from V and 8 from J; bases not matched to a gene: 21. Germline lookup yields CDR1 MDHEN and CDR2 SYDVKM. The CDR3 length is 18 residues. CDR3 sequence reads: CASNIPPDRGGHFDEQFF. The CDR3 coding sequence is TGTGCCAGCAACATCCCCCCCGACAGGGGGGGTCACTTCGATGAGCAGTTCTTC.

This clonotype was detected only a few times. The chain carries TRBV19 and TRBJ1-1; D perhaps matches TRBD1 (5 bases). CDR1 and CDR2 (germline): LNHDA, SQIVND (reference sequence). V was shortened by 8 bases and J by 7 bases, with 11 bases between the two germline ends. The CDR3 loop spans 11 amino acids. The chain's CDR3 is CASGTADEAFF. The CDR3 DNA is TGTGCCAGTGGGACGGCAGATGAAGCTTTCTTT.

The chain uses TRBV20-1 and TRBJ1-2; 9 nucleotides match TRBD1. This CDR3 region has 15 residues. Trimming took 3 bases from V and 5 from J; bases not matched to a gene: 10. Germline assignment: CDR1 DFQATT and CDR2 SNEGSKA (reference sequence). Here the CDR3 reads CSASPERTGVYGYTF. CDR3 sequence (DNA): TGCAGTGCTAGCCCCGAGCGGACAGGGGTGTATGGCTACACCTTC.

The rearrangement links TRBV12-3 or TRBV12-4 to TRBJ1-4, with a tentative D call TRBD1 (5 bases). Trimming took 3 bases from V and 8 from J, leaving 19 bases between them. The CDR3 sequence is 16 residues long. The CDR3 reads CASSFGGSTGGEKLFF. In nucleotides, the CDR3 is TGTGCCAGCAGTTTTGGAGGGTCCACAGGTGGCGAAAAACTGTTTTTT.

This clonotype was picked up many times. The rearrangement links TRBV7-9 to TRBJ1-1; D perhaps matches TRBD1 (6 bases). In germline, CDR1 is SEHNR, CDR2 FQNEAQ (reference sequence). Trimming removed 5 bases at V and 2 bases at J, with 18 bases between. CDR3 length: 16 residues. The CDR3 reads CASSEPGGASNTEAFF. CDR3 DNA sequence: TGTGCCAGCAGCGAACCTGGGGGGGCCTCCAACACTGAAGCTTTCTTT.

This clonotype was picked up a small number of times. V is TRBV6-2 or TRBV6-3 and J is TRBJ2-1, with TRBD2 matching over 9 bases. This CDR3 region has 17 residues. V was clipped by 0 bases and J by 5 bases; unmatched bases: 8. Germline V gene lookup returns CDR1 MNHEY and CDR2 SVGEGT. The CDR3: CASSYSRLADTDNEQFF. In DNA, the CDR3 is TGTGCCAGCAGTTACTCGAGACTAGCGGACACCGACAATGAGCAGTTCTTC.

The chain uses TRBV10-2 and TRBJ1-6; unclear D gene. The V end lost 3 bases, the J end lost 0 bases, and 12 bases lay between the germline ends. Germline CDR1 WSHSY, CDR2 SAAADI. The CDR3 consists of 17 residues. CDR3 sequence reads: CASSDFGRSSYNSPLHF. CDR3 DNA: TGCGCCAGCAGTGACTTCGGGCGGAGCTCCTATAATTCACCCCTCCACTTT.

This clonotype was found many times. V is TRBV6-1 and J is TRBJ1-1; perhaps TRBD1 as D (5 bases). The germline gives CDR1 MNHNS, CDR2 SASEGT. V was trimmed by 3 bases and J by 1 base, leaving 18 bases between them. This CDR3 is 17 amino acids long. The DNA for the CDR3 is TGTGCCAGCAGTGATGTGAACGGATTTAGGGGGAACACTGAAGCTTTCTTT. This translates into CASSDVNGFRGNTEAFF.

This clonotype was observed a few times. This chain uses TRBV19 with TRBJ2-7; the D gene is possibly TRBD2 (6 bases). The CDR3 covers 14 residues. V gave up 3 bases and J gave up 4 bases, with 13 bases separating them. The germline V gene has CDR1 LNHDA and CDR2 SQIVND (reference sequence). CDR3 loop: CASSMGGIGYEQYF. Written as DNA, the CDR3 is TGTGCCAGTAGTATGGGGGGAATCGGATACGAGCAGTACTTC.

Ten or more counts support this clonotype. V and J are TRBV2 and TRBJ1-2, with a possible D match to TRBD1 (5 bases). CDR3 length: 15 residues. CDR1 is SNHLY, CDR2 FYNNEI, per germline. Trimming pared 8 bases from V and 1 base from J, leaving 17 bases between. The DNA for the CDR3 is TGTGCCAGCGGAGAAGTGGGGCAGGATAACTATGGCTACACCTTC. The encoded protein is CASGEVGQDNYGYTF.

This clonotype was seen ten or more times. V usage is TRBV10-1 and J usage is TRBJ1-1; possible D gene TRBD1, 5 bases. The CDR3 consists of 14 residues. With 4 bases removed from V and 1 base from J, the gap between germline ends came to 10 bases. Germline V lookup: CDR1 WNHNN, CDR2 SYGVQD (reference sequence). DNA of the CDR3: TGCGCCAGCAGTGCAGTAACAGGGAACACTGAAGCTTTCTTT. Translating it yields CASSAVTGNTEAFF.

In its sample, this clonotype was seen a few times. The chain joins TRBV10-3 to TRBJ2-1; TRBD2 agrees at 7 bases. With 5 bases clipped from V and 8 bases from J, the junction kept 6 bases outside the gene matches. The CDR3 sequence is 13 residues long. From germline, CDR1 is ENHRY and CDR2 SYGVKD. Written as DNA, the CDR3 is TGTGCCATCAGTACGGGACTACACCATGAGCAGTTCTTC. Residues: CAISTGLHHEQFF.

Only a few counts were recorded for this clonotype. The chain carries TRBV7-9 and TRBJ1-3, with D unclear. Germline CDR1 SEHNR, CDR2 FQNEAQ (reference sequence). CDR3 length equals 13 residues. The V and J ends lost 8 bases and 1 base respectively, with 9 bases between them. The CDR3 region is CASLTLSGNTIYF. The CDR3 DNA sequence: TGTGCCAGCCTGACATTGTCTGGAAACACCATATATTTT.

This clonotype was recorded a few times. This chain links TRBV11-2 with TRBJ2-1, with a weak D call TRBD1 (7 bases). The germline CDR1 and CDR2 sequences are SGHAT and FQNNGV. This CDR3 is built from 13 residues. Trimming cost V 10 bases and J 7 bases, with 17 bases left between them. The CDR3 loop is CATKGGGENEQFF. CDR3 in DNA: TGTGCCACCAAAGGAGGGGGCGAGAATGAGCAGTTCTTC.

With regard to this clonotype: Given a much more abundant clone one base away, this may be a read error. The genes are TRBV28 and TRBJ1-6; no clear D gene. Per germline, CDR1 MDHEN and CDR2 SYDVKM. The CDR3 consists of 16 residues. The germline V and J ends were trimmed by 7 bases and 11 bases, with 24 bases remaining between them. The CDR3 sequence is CASTTGLRGGNTPLHF. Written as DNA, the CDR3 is TGTGCCAGCACCACCGGCCTACGAGGTGGCAATACACCCCTCCACTTT.

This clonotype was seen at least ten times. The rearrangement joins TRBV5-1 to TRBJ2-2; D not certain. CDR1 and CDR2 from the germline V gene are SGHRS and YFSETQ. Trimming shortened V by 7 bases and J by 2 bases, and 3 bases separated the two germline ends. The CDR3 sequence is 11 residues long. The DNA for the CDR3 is TGCGCCAGCCATAACACCGGGGAGCTGTTTTTT. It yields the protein CASHNTGELFF. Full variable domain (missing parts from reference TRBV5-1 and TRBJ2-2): KAGVTQTPRYLIKTRGQQVTLSCSPISGHRSVSWYQQTPGQGLQFLFEYFSETQRNKGNFPGRFSGRQFSNSRSEMNVSTLELGDSALYLCASHNTGELFFGEGSRLTVL.

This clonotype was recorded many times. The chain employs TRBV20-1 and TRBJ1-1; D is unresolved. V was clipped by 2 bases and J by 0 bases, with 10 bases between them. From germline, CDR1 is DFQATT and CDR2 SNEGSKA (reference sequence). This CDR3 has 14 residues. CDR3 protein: CSARKGSMNTEAFF. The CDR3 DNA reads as TGCAGTGCTAGAAAAGGCAGCATGAACACTGAAGCTTTCTTT.

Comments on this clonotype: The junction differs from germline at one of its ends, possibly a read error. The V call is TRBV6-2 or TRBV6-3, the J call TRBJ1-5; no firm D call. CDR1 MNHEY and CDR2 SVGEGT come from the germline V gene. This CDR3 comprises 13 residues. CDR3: CASSYVGQVERNF. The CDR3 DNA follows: TGTGCCAGCAGTTACGTAGGCCAGGTGGAAAGAAATTTT.